The TCR beta chain under discussion was sequenced for a study of T cells in Graves' hyperthyroidism and ophthalmopathy. PBMCs came from more than 9 ml fresh peripheral blood. With 5 bases removed from V and 4 bases from J, the gap between germline ends came to 11 bases. The CDR3 runs 13 residues. Germline CDR1 MDHEN, CDR2 SYDVKM. Amplification targeted TCR beta CDR3 regions from RNA transcripts. The HTBI primer set was used in a first-round RT-PCR of the TCR CDR3. MiXCR, applied by TCRdb to the multiplex PCR reads, yields one record per CDR3 protein. The profile shows about 550,000 distinct CDR3 sequences, roughly 20% of them singletons.

This clonotype was sampled from a man younger than 35 with Graves' hyperthyroidism. The sequenced material came from blood. The chain carries TRBV28 and TRBJ1-2, with D perhaps matching TRBD1 (6 bases). CDR3 nucleotide sequence: TGTGCCAGCAGTGCGGGGGCCCGCTATGGCTACACCTTC. Translating gives CASSAGARYGYTF.